These 3 T cell receptor beta chains were all obtained from the same sample, sequenced in a study of T cells expressing NK-cell markers. No DNA is given; TCRdb re-called the 5' RACE reads and lists each CDR3 protein once. In total, the table holds 150,000 or so distinct CDR3 sequences. What was sequenced was blood T cells: a sorted CD56 or NKG2C T cell subset, CD4+ or CD8+ T cells, or bulk PBMC T cells (not recorded which). Source of these receptors: a woman between 45 and 60 years old in good health.

The chain uses TRBV11-3 and TRBJ2-1; TCRdb's D gene call, TRBD1, goes unchecked for lack of DNA. Looked up from germline, CDR1 is SGHNT and CDR2 is YENEEA. CDR3 size: 14 residues. The CDR3 loop reads CASSSQDRYNEQFF.

This chain links TRBV27 with TRBJ2-7. Germline V gene sequence: CDR1 MNHEY, CDR2 SMNVEV (reference sequence). The CDR3 sequence is 14 residues long. The CDR3 region is CASSFQTLSHEQYF.

The V call is TRBV29-1, the J call TRBJ2-1. The CDR3 loop spans 11 amino acids. Germline V gene data show CDR1 as SQVTM and CDR2 as ANQGSEA. CDR3 loop: CSVVFLNEQFF.